Shown below are 27 T cell receptor beta chains from a single sample sequenced in a study of shared clonotypes between healthy human individuals. The repertoire was sequenced with immunoSEQ multiplex PCR; TCRdb's copy has only in-frame clones and lacks some. Here the sample spans hundreds of thousands of clones, approximately 75% being singletons. Sequenced: memory CD4+ T cells sorted from blood. Subset specified: CD45RA-negative fraction. The receptors stem from a woman younger than 45 in good health.

J is TRBJ1-4 and V is TRBV28; tentative D call: TRBD1 (5 bases). V was clipped by 7 bases and J by 8 bases, with 20 bases between them. This CDR3 comprises 15 residues. The germline V gene encodes CDR1 MDHEN and CDR2 SYDVKM. CDR3 amino acids: CASIGGTKVGEKLFF. CDR3 coding DNA: TGTGCCAGCATAGGCGGGACGAAGGTGGGCGAAAAACTGTTTTTT.

V usage is TRBV10-3 and J usage is TRBJ2-3; D may be TRBD2 (5 bases). Trimming cost V 3 bases and J 1 base, with 11 bases left between them. Germline V gene data show CDR1 as ENHRY and CDR2 as SYGVKD. The CDR3 loop spans 15 amino acids. The CDR3 DNA sequence: TGTGCCATCAGTGACGTGGGAGCCCGCACAGATACGCAGTATTTT. This gives the protein CAISDVGARTDTQYF.

V and J are TRBV7-6 and TRBJ2-1, with 9 bases matching TRBD2. The CDR3 length is 17 residues. CDR1 is SGHVS and CDR2 is FNYEAQ in the germline V gene. V trimming: 5 bases; J trimming: 1 base; junction bases outside the gene matches: 9. In DNA form, the CDR3 reads TGTGCCAGCAGCCCAAGGACTAGCGACGATTCCTACAATGAGCAGTTCTTC. Encoded protein: CASSPRTSDDSYNEQFF.

This clone has just a few counts. V usage is TRBV30 and J usage is TRBJ1-1, with a tentative D call TRBD1 (5 bases). Germline CDR1 and CDR2: GTSNPN and SVGIG (reference sequence). The CDR3 spans 13 residues. V was clipped by 3 bases and J by 3 bases, with 11 bases between them. DNA of the CDR3: TGTGCCTGGAGGGGGCAGGCGTACACTGAAGCTTTCTTT. It specifies CAWRGQAYTEAFF.

This clone has a handful of counts. The junction departs from germline at one end; a sequencing error may be responsible. The rearrangement links TRBV27 to TRBJ2-7; a weak D match, TRBD1 (6 bases). The CDR3 length is 12 residues. The germline gives CDR1 MNHEY, CDR2 SMNVEV (reference sequence). CDR3 sequence reads: CASSPTGPGNHF. Here the CDR3 DNA reads TGTGCCAGCAGTCCGACAGGTCCGGGGAACCACTTC.

The chain combines TRBV7-2 with TRBJ2-5; possible D gene TRBD1, 5 bases. The germline V gene encodes CDR1 SGHTA and CDR2 FQGNSA. The CDR3 has 14 amino acids. V was clipped by 5 bases and J by 5 bases, with 15 bases between them. The CDR3 reads CASSAPSQGETQYF. CDR3 bases: TGTGCCAGCAGCGCCCCGTCGCAGGGTGAGACCCAGTACTTC.

V gene TRBV9 combines with J gene TRBJ2-4; tentative D call: TRBD1 (5 bases). Germline assignment: CDR1 SGDLS and CDR2 YYNGEE. The CDR3 has 13 residues. Between the trimmed V and J ends, which lost 5 bases and 7 bases, there was a span of 13 bases. The CDR3 DNA reads TGTGCCAGCAGTTCAGGGCCAATCAACATTCAGTACTTC. Amino acid sequence: CASSSGPINIQYF.

The V gene is TRBV5-1, the J gene TRBJ2-6, with D maybe TRBD1 (5 bases). The CDR3 length is 16 residues. The V end was cut by 4 bases, the J end by 6 bases, with 17 bases between. CDR1 is SGHRS and CDR2 is YFSETQ in the germline V gene. The CDR3 here is CASSGAAGRLANVLTF. For the CDR3, the DNA is TGCGCCAGCAGCGGGGCGGCTGGGCGATTGGCCAACGTCCTGACTTTC.

The chain recombines TRBV4-1 with TRBJ2-5, with TRBD2 as a possible D gene (5 bases). CDR1 MGHRA and CDR2 YSYEKL come from the germline V gene. V was trimmed by 1 base and J by 1 base, leaving 10 bases between them. This CDR3 is built from 15 residues. This chain's CDR3 is CASSQGSTTQETQYF. CDR3 bases: TGCGCCAGCAGCCAAGGTTCGACTACCCAAGAGACCCAGTACTTC.

The rearrangement joins TRBV14 to TRBJ1-4, with TRBD1 matching 7 bases. CDR1 SGHDN and CDR2 FVKESK come from the germline V gene. There are 16 residues in the CDR3. V gave up 0 bases and J gave up 8 bases; unmatched junction bases: 9. The CDR3 is CASSQERGTVPEKLFF. The CDR3 nucleotides read TGTGCCAGCAGCCAAGAGAGAGGGACAGTACCGGAAAAACTGTTTTTT.

J is TRBJ2-1 and V is TRBV11-2; D is perhaps TRBD2 (5 bases). The germline V gene has CDR1 SGHAT and CDR2 FQNNGV. V dropped 2 bases and J dropped 12 bases, with 14 bases sitting between them. The CDR3 contains 13 residues. CDR3 coding DNA: TGTGCCAGCAGCTTAAGGCGGGTTGGGCCGCAGTTCTTC. Protein product: CASSLRRVGPQFF. Together with reference TRBV11-2 and TRBJ2-1, the CDR3 gives the full variable domain: EAGVAQSPRYKIIEKRQSVAFWCNPISGHATLYWYQQILGQGPKLLIQFQNNGVVDDSQLPKDRFSAERLKGVDSTLKIQPAKLEDSAVYLCASSLRRVGPQFFGPGTRLTVL.

This clone has a handful of counts. The genes are TRBV6-6 and TRBJ2-1; D remains ambiguous. Trimming shortened V by 8 bases and J by 6 bases, and 11 bases separated the two germline ends. The CDR3 totals 12 residues. CDR1 is MNHNY, CDR2 SVGAGI, per germline (reference sequence). In DNA, the CDR3 is TGTGCCAGCTTGGCGGCCGGCAATGAGCAGTTCTTC. Translation: CASLAAGNEQFF.

This sequence joins TRBV18 and TRBJ2-7; 13 nucleotides agree with TRBD2. This CDR3 has 15 residues. Germline V CDR1 and CDR2: KGHSH, LQKENI. J lost 4 bases, V lost 4 bases, and 4 bases had no gene match. CDR3 loop: CASSRWTSGSYEQYF. CDR3 DNA: TGTGCCAGCTCACGATGGACTAGCGGGAGTTACGAGCAGTACTTC.

This clone was found once. The V call is TRBV5-4, the J call TRBJ2-1, with a weak D call TRBD2 (6 bases). This CDR3 is built from 14 residues. Germline loops: CDR1 SGHNT, CDR2 YYREEE (reference sequence). V was shortened by 2 bases and J by 9 bases, with 15 bases between the two germline ends. The CDR3 protein is CASSFFEEGGEQFF. CDR3 DNA sequence: TGTGCCAGCAGCTTTTTTGAGGAGGGCGGTGAGCAGTTCTTC.

Comments on this clone: Other nucleotide sequences in the sample specify the same CDR3. CDR3 residues: CASRTTGSTEAFF. DNA for the CDR3: TGTGCCAGCAGGACCACAGGGAGCACTGAAGCTTTCTTT. The rearrangement links TRBV2 to TRBJ1-1; possible D gene TRBD1, 6 bases. CDR1 is SNHLY and CDR2 is FYNNEI in the germline V gene. This CDR3 has 13 residues. V lost 6 bases and J 4 bases, leaving 12 bases between the germline ends.

A remark on this clone: One end of the junction varies from germline; a read error may be responsible. The chain is built from TRBV29-1 and TRBJ2-1; 8 nucleotides match TRBD2. The CDR3 loop spans 15 amino acids. Germline V lookup: CDR1 SQVTM, CDR2 ANQGSEA. CDR3 nucleotide sequence: TGCAGCGCTGAAAAGAGCGGGAGCTCCTACAATGAGCAGTTCTTC. This codes for CSAEKSGSSYNEQFF.

The chain has TRBV18 and TRBJ1-1; D is unclear. Germline lookup yields CDR1 KGHSH and CDR2 LQKENI. CDR3 length: 12 residues. V was cut by 3 bases and J by 6 bases, with 8 bases left in between. DNA for the CDR3: TGTGCCAGCTCACCGGATGCGGCTGAAGCTTTCTTT. Translation gives CASSPDAAEAFF.

V is TRBV2 and J is TRBJ1-3; no firm D call. Germline V gives CDR1 SNHLY, CDR2 FYNNEI. Trimming cost V 3 bases and J 0 bases, with 6 bases left between them. The CDR3 runs to 14 residues. The CDR3: CASSEVTSGNTIYF. The CDR3 DNA is TGTGCCAGCAGTGAGGTGACCTCTGGAAACACCATATATTTT.

This clone has only one observation. The chain has TRBV5-1 and TRBJ1-1; the D gene is possibly TRBD1 (5 bases). V was clipped by 2 bases and J by 5 bases, with 19 bases between them. CDR1 SGHRS and CDR2 YFSETQ come from the germline V gene. This CDR3 is built from 16 residues. CDR3 coding DNA: TGCGCCAGCAGCTTAGGGTTCCCCCAGGGATTAACTGAAGCTTTCTTT. Translated, it gives CASSLGFPQGLTEAFF.

The chain employs TRBV11-2 and TRBJ1-1, with TRBD1 matching 10 bases. Looked up from germline, CDR1 is SGHAT and CDR2 is FQNNGV. This CDR3 spans 17 amino acids. The V segment lost 1 base and the J segment 5 bases; nucleotides outside the gene matches: 10. CDR3 residues: CASSLALRDRGRTEAFF. The CDR3 coding sequence is TGTGCCAGCAGCTTAGCACTCCGGGACAGGGGTCGAACTGAAGCTTTCTTT.

This clone has more than one count but fewer than ten. This same CDR3 is encoded by further DNA sequences in the sample. The chain has TRBV19 and TRBJ2-1, with D hard to call. The CDR3 extends over 11 amino acids. Germline lookup yields CDR1 LNHDA and CDR2 SQIVND (reference sequence). The germline V and J ends were trimmed by 4 bases and 10 bases, with 8 bases remaining between them. The CDR3 is CASSNLYEQFF. The CDR3 DNA reads TGTGCCAGTAGTAATTTGTACGAGCAGTTCTTC.

CDR3 residues: CASSLQTGELFF. The CDR3 DNA reads TGTGCCAGCAGCTTACAAACCGGGGAGCTGTTTTTT. This chain joins TRBV7-6 and TRBJ2-2; D remains unclear. V dropped 2 bases and J dropped 5 bases, with 3 bases sitting between them. The CDR3 spans 12 residues. The germline gives CDR1 SGHVS, CDR2 FNYEAQ.

This clone was observed a few times. The chain employs TRBV27 and TRBJ2-3; 9 bases fit TRBD1. Germline CDR1 MNHEY, CDR2 SMNVEV (reference sequence). Losses at the gene ends were 5 bases for V and 3 bases for J; bases not matched to a gene: 6. The CDR3 contains 15 residues. The chain's CDR3 is CASSPGQGMTDTQYF. In DNA form, the CDR3 reads TGTGCCAGCAGTCCGGGACAGGGTATGACAGATACGCAGTATTTT.

This clone was detected only once. CDR3 nucleotide sequence: TGTGCCAGCAGAACAACCGGGACAGGGAGGTACGAGCAGTACTTC. This sequence encodes CASRTTGTGRYEQYF. The chain couples TRBV28 to TRBJ2-7; 9 nucleotides line up with TRBD1. The CDR3 covers 15 residues. The germline V gene encodes CDR1 MDHEN and CDR2 SYDVKM. With 6 bases clipped from V and 4 bases from J, the junction kept 10 bases outside the gene matches. Together with reference TRBV28 and TRBJ2-7, the CDR3 gives the full variable domain: DVKVTQSSRYLVKRTGEKVFLECVQDMDHENMFWYRQDPGLGLRLIYFSYDVKMKEKGDIPEGYSVSREKKERFSLILESASTNQTSMYLCASRTTGTGRYEQYFGPGTRLTVT.

This chain joins TRBV19 and TRBJ2-1; 7 positions match TRBD2. With V trimmed by 8 bases and J by 6 bases, 10 bases remained unmatched. Germline CDR1 LNHDA, CDR2 SQIVND (reference sequence). The CDR3 consists of 14 residues. CDR3 in amino acids: CASGARLAVNEQFF. For the CDR3, the DNA is TGTGCCAGTGGGGCCCGACTAGCAGTCAATGAGCAGTTCTTC. Looking up the rest from reference TRBV19 and TRBJ2-1 gives the full variable domain: DGGITQSPKYLFRKEGQNVTLSCEQNLNHDAMYWYRQDPGQGLRLIYYSQIVNDFQKGDIAEGYSVSREKKESFPLTVTSAQKNPTAFYLCASGARLAVNEQFFGPGTRLTVL.

The genes are TRBV27 and TRBJ2-5; D uncertain. CDR3 length: 12 amino acids. Trimming removed 9 bases from V and 5 bases from J, with 13 bases in between. CDR1 is MNHEY and CDR2 is SMNVEV in the germline V gene (reference sequence). The CDR3 here is CASRAVGETQYF. Here the CDR3 DNA reads TGTGCCAGTCGGGCAGTGGGGGAGACCCAGTACTTC.

The chain is built from TRBV11-1 and TRBJ2-4, with D possibly TRBD1 on 6 matching bases. Germline loops: CDR1 SGHAT, CDR2 FQDESV (reference sequence). The CDR3 totals 12 residues. V was shortened by 5 bases and J by 7 bases, with 9 bases between the two germline ends. The CDR3: CASSRDINIQYF. As DNA, the CDR3 is TGTGCCAGCAGCCGGGACATCAACATTCAGTACTTC.